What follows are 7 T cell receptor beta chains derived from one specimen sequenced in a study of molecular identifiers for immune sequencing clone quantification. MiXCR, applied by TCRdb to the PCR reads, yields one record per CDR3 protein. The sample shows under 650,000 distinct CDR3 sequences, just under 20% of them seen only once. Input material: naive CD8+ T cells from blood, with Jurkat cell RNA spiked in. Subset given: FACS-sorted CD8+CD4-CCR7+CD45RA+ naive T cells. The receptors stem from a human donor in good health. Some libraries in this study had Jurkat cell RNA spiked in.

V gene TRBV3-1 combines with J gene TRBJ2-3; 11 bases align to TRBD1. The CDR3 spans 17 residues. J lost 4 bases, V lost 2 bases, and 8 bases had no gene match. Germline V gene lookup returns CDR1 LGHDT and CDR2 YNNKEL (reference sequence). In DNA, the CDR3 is TGTGCCAGCAGCCAACCTCCGGGACAGGGGGTGGCAGATACGCAGTATTTT. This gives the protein CASSQPPGQGVADTQYF.

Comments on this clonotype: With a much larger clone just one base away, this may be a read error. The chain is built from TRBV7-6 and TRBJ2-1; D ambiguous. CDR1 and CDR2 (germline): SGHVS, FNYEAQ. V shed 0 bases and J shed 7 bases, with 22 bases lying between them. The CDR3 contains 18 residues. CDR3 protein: CASSLAWNRRPILNEQFF. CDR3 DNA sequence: TGTGCCAGCAGCTTAGCCTGGAACCGACGGCCTATACTTAATGAGCAGTTCTTC.

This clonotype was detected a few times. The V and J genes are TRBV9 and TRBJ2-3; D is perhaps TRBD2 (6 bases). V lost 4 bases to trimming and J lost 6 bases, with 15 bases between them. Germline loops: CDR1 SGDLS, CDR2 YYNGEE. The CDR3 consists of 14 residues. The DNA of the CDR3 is TGTGCCAGCAGCCTATCCCGCGGGGTGGATACGCAGTATTTT. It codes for CASSLSRGVDTQYF.

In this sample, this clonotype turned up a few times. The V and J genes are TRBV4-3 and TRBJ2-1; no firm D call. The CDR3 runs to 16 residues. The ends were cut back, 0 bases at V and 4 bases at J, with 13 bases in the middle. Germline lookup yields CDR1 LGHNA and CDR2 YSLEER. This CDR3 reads CASSQEFYVGYNEQFF. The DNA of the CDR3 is TGCGCCAGCAGCCAAGAATTCTACGTCGGATACAATGAGCAGTTCTTC.

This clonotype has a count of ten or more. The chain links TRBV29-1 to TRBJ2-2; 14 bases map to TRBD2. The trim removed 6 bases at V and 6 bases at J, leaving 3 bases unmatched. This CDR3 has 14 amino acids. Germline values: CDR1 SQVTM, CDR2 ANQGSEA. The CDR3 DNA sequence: TGCAGCGTGGGGACTAGCGGGAGCGCCGGGGAGCTGTTTTTT. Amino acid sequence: CSVGTSGSAGELFF.

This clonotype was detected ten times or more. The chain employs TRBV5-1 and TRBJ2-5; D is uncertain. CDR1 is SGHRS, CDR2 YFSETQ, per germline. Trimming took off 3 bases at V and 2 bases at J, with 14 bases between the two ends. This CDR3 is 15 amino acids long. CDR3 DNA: TGCGCCAGCAGCTGGTCGCTGTCCGAGCAAGAGACCCAGTACTTC. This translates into CASSWSLSEQETQYF. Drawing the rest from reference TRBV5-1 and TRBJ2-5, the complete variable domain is KAGVTQTPRYLIKTRGQQVTLSCSPISGHRSVSWYQQTPGQGLQFLFEYFSETQRNKGNFPGRFSGRQFSNSRSEMNVSTLELGDSALYLCASSWSLSEQETQYFGPGTRLLVL.

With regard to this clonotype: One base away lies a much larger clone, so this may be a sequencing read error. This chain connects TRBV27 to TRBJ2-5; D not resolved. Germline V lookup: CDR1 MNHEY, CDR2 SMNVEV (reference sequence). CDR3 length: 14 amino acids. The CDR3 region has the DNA TGTGTCAGCAGTTTAAGCGCTAGCCAAGAGACCCAGTACTTC. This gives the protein CVSSLSASQETQYF.